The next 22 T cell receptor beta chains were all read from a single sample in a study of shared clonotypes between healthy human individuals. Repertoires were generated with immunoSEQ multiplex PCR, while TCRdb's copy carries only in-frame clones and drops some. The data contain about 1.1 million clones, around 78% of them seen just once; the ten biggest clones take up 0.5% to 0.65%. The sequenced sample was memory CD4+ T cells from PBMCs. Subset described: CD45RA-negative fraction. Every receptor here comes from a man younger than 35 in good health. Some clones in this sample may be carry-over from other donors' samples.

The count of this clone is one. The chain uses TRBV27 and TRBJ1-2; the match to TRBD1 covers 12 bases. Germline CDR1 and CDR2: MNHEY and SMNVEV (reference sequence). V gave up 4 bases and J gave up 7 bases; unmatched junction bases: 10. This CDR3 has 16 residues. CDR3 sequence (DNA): TGTGCCAGCAGTTACCGGGACAGGGGGCGTATCGGTGGCTACACCTTC. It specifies CASSYRDRGRIGGYTF.

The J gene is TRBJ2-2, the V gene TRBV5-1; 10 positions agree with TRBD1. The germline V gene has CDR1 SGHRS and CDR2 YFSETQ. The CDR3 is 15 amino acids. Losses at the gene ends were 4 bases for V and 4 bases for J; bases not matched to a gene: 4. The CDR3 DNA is TGCGCCAGCAGCGTGGGACAGGGGAGCACCGGGGAGCTGTTTTTT. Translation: CASSVGQGSTGELFF.

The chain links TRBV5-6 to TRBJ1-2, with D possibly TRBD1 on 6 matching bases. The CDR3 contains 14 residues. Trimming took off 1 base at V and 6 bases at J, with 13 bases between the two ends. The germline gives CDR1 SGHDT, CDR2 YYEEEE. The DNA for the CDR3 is TGTGCCAGCAGCTTGTTGAACAGGGACCATGGCTACACCTTC. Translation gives CASSLLNRDHGYTF.

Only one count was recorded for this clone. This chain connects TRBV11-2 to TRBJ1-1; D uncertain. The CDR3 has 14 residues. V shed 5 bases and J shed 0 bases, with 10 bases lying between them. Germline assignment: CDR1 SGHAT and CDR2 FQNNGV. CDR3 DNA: TGTGCCAGCAGCCTTACTGGACTGAACACTGAAGCTTTCTTT. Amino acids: CASSLTGLNTEAFF.

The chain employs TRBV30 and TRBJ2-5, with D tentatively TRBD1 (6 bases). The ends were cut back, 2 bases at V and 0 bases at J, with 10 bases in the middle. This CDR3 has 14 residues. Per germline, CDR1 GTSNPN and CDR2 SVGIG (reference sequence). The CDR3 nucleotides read TGTGCCTGGAGTTCCCAGGGGAACCAAGAGACCCAGTACTTC. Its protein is CAWSSQGNQETQYF.

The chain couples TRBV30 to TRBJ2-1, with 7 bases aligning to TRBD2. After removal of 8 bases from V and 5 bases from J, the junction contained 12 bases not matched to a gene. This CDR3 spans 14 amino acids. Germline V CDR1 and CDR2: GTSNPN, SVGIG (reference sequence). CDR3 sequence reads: CAQDGGSVHNEQFF. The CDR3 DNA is TGTGCCCAAGATGGCGGGAGTGTTCACAATGAGCAGTTCTTC. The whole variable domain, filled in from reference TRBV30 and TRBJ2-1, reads SQTIHQWPATLVQPVGSPLSLECTVEGTSNPNLYWYRQAAGRGLQLLFYSVGIGQISSEVPQNLSASRPQDRQFILSSKKLLLSDSGFYLCAQDGGSVHNEQFFGPGTRLTVL.

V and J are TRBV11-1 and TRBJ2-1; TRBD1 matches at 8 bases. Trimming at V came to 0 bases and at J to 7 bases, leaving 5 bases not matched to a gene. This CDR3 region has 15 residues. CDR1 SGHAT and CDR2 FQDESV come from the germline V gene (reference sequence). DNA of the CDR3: TGTGCCAGCAGCTTAGCGCAGACAGGGGTGAATGAGCAGTTCTTC. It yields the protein CASSLAQTGVNEQFF.

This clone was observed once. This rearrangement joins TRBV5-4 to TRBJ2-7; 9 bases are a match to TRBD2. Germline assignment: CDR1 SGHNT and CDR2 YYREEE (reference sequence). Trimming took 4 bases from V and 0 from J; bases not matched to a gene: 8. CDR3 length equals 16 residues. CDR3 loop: CASSMSSGAHSYEQYF. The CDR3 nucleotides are TGTGCCAGCAGCATGTCTAGCGGGGCCCACTCCTACGAGCAGTACTTC.

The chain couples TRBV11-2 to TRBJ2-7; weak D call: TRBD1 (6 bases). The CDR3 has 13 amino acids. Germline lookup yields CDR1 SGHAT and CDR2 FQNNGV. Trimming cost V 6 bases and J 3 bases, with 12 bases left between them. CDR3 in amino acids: CASSTTGLYEQYF. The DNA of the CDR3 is TGTGCCAGCAGTACGACAGGACTCTACGAGCAGTACTTC.

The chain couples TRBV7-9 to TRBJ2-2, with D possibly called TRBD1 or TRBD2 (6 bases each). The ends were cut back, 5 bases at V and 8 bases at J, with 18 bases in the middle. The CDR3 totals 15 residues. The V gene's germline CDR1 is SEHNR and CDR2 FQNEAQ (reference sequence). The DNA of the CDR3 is TGTGCCAGCAGCCCCAGGGGACCGGGGACTGGGGAGCTGTTTTTT. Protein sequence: CASSPRGPGTGELFF.

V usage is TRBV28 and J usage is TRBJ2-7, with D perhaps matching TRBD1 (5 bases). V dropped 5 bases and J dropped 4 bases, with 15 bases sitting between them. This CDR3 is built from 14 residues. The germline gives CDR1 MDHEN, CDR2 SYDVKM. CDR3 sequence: CASSAVLRTYEQYF. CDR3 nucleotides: TGTGCCAGCAGTGCCGTCCTTCGGACATACGAGCAGTACTTC.

CDR3 in DNA: TGTGCCAGCAGCCAGGGTGGTTCCCGCGGCTCTGGGGCCAACGTCCTGACTTTC. It is translated as CASSQGGSRGSGANVLTF. This rearrangement joins TRBV5-4 to TRBJ2-6, with D perhaps TRBD1 (5 bases). Trimming left V 4 bases short and J 0 bases short, with 17 bases between. CDR1 SGHNT and CDR2 YYREEE come from the germline V gene (reference sequence). The CDR3 has 18 residues.

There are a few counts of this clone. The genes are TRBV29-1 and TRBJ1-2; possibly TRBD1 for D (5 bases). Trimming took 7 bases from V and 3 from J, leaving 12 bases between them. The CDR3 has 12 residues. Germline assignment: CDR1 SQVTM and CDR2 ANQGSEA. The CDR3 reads CSATGAYYGYTF. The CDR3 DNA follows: TGCAGCGCCACCGGGGCCTACTATGGCTACACCTTC.

The DNA of the CDR3 is TGTGCTAGTGGGGGAGGGAGCACAGATACGCAGTATTTT. This codes for CASGGGSTDTQYF. The chain joins TRBV12-5 to TRBJ2-3, with TRBD2 matching 7 bases. Germline V gene data show CDR1 as LGHNT and CDR2 as FRNRAP. J gave up 0 bases and V 6 bases, and 0 bases lay outside the gene matches. CDR3 length: 13 residues.

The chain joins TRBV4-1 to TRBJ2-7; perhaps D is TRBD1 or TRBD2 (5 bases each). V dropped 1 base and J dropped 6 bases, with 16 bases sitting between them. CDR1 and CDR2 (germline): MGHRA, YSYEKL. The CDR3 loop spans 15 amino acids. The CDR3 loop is CASSQALLGEREQYF. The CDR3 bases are TGCGCCAGCAGCCAAGCACTTTTGGGGGAACGCGAGCAGTACTTC.

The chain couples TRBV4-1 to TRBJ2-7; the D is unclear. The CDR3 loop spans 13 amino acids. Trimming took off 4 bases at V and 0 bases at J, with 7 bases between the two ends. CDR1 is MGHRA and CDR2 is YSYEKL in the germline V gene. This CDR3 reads CASSPRSSYEQYF. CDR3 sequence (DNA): TGCGCCAGCAGCCCAAGGAGCTCCTACGAGCAGTACTTC.

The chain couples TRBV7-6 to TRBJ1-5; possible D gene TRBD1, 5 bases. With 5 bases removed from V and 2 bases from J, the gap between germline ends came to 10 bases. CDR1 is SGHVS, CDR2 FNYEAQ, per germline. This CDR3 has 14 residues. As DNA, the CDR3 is TGTGCCAGCAGCCAGGGACGAGGCAATCAGCCCCAGCATTTT. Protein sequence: CASSQGRGNQPQHF.

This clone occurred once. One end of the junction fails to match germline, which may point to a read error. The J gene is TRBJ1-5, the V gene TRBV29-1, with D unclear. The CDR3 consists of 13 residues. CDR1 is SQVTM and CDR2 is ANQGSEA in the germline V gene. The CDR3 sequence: CSVEARYGQPQHF. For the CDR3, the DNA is TGCAGCGTGGAAGCCAGGTATGGGCAGCCCCAGCATTTT.

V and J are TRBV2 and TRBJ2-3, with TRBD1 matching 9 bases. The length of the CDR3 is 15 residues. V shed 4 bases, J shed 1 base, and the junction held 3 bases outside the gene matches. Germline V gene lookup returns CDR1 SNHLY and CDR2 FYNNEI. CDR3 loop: CASSVWTGGTDTQYF. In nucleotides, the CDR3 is TGTGCCAGCAGTGTATGGACAGGGGGCACAGATACGCAGTATTTT.

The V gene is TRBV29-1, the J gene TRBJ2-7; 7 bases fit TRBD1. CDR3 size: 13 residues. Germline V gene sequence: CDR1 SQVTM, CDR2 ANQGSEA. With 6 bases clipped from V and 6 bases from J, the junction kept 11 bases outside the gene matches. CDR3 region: CSVAGTVQGEQYF. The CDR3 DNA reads TGCAGCGTCGCTGGGACAGTGCAAGGCGAGCAGTACTTC.

The CDR3 coding sequence is TGTGCCAGCAGCTTTCTTCAGCGGGTGGGTACAGATACGCAGTATTTT. Protein: CASSFLQRVGTDTQYF. The chain combines TRBV2 with TRBJ2-3; tentative D call: TRBD2 (6 bases). Trimming removed 6 bases at V and 3 bases at J, with 19 bases between. Looked up from germline, CDR1 is SNHLY and CDR2 is FYNNEI. The CDR3 length is 16 residues. Drawing the rest from reference TRBV2 and TRBJ2-3, the complete variable domain is EPEVTQTPSHQVTQMGQEVILRCVPISNHLYFYWYRQILGQKVEFLVSFYNNEISEKSEIFDDQFSVERPDGSNFTLKIRSTKLEDSAMYFCASSFLQRVGTDTQYFGPGTRLTVL.

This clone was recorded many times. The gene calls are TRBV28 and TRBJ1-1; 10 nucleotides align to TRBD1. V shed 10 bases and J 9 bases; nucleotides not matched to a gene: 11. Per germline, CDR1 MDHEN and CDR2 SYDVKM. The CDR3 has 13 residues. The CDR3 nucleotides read TGTGCCATTACGCCGGGACAGGGGTCGAAAGCTTTCTTT. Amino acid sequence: CAITPGQGSKAFF.